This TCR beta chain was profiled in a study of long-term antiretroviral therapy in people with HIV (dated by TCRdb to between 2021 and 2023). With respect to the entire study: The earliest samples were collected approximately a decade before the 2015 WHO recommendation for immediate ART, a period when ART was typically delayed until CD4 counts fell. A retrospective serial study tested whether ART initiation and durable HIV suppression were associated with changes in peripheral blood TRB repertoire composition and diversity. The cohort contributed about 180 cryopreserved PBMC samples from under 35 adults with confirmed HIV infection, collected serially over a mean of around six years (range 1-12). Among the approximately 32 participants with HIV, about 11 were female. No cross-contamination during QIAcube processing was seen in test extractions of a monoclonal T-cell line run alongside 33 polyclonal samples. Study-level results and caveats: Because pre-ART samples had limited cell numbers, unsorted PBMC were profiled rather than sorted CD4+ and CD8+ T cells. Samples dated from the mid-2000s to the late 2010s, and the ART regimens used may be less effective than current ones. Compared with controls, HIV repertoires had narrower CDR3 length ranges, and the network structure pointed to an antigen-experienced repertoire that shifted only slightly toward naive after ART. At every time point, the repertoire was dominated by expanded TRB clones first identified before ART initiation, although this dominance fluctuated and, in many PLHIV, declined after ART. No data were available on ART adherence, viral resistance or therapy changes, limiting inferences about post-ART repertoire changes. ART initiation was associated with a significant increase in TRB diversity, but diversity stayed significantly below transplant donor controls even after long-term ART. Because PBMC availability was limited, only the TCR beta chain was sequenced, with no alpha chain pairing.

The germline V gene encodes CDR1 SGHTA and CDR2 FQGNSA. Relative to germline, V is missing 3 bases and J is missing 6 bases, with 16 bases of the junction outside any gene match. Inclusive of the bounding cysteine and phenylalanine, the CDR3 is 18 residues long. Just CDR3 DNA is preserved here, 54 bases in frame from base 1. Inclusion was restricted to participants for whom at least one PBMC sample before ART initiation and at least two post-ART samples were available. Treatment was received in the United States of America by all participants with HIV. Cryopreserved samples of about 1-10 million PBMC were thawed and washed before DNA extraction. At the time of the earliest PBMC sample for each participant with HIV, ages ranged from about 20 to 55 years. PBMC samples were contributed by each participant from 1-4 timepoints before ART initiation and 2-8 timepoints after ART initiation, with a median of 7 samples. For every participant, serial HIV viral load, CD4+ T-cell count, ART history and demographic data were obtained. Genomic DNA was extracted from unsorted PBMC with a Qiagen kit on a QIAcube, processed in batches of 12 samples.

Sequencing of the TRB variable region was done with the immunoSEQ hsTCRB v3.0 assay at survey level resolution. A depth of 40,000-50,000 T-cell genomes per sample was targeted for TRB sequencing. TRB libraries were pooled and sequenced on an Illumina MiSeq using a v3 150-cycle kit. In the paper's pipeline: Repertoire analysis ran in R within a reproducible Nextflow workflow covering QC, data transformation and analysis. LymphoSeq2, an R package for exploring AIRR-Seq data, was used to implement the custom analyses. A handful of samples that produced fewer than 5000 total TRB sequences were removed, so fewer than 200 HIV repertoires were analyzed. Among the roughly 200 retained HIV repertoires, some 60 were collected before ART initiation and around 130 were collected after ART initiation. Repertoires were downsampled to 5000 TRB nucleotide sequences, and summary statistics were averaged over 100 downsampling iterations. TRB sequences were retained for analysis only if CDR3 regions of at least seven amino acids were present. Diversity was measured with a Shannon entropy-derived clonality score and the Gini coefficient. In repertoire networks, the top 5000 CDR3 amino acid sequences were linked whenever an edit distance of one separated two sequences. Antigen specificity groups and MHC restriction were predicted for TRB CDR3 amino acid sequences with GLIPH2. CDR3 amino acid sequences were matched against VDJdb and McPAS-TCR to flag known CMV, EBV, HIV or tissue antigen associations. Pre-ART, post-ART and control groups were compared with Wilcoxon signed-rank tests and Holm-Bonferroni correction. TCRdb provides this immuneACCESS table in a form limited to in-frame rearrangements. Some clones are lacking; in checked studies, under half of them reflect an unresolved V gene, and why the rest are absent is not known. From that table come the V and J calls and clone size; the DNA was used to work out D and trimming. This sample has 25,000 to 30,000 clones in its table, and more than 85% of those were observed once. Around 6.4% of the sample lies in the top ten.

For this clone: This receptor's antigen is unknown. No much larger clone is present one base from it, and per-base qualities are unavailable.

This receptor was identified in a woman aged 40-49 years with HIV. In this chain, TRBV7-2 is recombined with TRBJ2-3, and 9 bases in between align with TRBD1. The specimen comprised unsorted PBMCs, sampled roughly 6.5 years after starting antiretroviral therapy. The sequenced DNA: TGTGCCAGCAGCTTCCTAAAACCGGGACAGGGACCGTACGATACGCAGTATTTT. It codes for CASSFLKPGQGPYDTQYF.